The 5 T cell receptor beta chains below come from one sample, sequenced in a study of shared clonotypes between healthy human individuals. Clones were sequenced by immunoSEQ multiplex PCR, and TCRdb holds only the in-frame ones, with some missing. The table records 2 million to 2.5 million clones, 90% to 95% of them present only once. The naive CD8 fraction comprised CD45RO-negative cells positively selected for CCR7 and excluded terminally differentiated effector memory CD45RA+ cells. Source material: naive CD8+ T cells from PBMCs. Source of these receptors: a man between 18 and 29 years old in good health. Some clones in this sample may be carry-over from other donors' samples.

The genes are TRBV5-8 and TRBJ2-1; possible D gene TRBD2, 5 bases. The CDR3 is 16 residues long. V lost 4 bases to trimming and J lost 0 bases, with 14 bases between them. CDR1 and CDR2 (germline): SGHTS, YDEGEE. CDR3 DNA sequence: TGTGCCAGCAGCGTATCTAGCTCTAGCTCCTACAATGAGCAGTTCTTC. Its translation: CASSVSSSSSYNEQFF.

This chain links TRBV29-1 with TRBJ2-3; no definite D call. Germline CDR1 reads SQVTM; CDR2 reads ANQGSEA. This CDR3 has 13 amino acids. Trimming removed 4 bases at V and 6 bases at J, with 14 bases between. The CDR3 nucleotides read TGCAGCGTTGTCGGCTCCCCCGCGGATACGCAGTATTTT. Translation: CSVVGSPADTQYF.

This clone was counted between two and nine times. This chain joins TRBV14 and TRBJ1-4, with 8 bases matching TRBD1. Looked up from germline, CDR1 is SGHDN and CDR2 is FVKESK. The CDR3 consists of 16 residues. The V segment lost 4 bases and the J segment 5 bases; nucleotides outside the gene matches: 9. The CDR3 DNA is TGTGCCAGCAGCCCCAGGGGGCCTATGGGGAATGAAAAACTGTTTTTT. This gives the protein CASSPRGPMGNEKLFF.

The genes are TRBV6-5 and TRBJ2-2; D unresolved. The V gene lost 4 bases and the J gene lost 2 bases, with 8 bases spanning the gap. Germline CDR1 is MNHEY and CDR2 is SVGAGI. This CDR3 has 14 amino acids. CDR3 region: CASSSWSNTGELFF. The CDR3 nucleotides are TGTGCCAGCAGTTCGTGGAGTAACACCGGGGAGCTGTTTTTT.

This clone was detected once. This chain connects TRBV5-4 to TRBJ1-1; D might be TRBD1 (5 bases). CDR3 length: 15 residues. Per germline, CDR1 SGHNT and CDR2 YYREEE (reference sequence). V was shortened by 1 base and J by 1 base, with 11 bases between the two germline ends. The CDR3 loop reads CASSLLREKNTEAFF. As DNA, the CDR3 is TGTGCCAGCAGCTTGCTCAGGGAGAAGAACACTGAAGCTTTCTTT.